This TCR beta chain was captured by sequencing in a study of regulatory T cells in long-lasting Graves disease. The study, taken as a whole, reports: Gene preferences differed: TRBV28, TRBJ1-2, TRBJ2-5 in persistent cases.

Looked up from germline, CDR1 is KGHSH and CDR2 is LQKENI. V lost 5 bases, J lost 2 bases, and 15 bases lay in between. CDR3 size: 15 residues. Described time point: newly diagnosed GD, antithyroid drugs for less than 3 months. RNA from PBMCs was the source of the TCR library. The table lists this clonotype with a few counts. Its specificity is unknown. CDR3 regions were amplified by Arm-PCR using iRepertoire HTBI primers to build TCR beta libraries. TCRdb fed the multiplex PCR reads into MiXCR, producing one record per CDR3 protein. The repertoire holds about 450,000 distinct CDR3 sequences, with 15% to 20% as singletons. These records were also assigned to another study, of T cells in Graves' hyperthyroidism and ophthalmopathy. That source notes: For ophthalmopathy, model prediction preceded onset by a median about 6 months.

The input for sequencing was peripheral blood mononuclear cells (PBMCs), taken at new diagnosis, from a patient treated with antithyroid drugs. The chain couples TRBV18 to TRBJ1-2; D possibly corresponds to TRBD1 (5 bases). The sequence derives from a woman aged 25 to 39 with Graves disease. As DNA, the CDR3 is TGTGCCAGCTCAAACCAGGGAGGAATGAACTATGGCTACACCTTC. This codes for CASSNQGGMNYGYTF.